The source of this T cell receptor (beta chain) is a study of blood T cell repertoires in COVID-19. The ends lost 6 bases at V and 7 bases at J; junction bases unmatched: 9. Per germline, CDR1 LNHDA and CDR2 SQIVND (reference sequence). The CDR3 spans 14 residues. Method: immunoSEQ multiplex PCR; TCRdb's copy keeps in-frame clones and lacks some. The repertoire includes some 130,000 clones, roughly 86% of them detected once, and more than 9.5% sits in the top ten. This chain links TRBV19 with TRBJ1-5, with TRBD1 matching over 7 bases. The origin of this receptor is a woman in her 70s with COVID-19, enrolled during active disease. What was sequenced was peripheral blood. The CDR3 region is CASRTGAEWQPQHF. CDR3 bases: TGTGCCAGTAGAACAGGGGCCGAGTGGCAGCCCCAGCATTTT. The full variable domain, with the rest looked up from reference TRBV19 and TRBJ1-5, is DGGITQSPKYLFRKEGQNVTLSCEQNLNHDAMYWYRQDPGQGLRLIYYSQIVNDFQKGDIAEGYSVSREKKESFPLTVTSAQKNPTAFYLCASRTGAEWQPQHFGDGTRLSIL.